These T cell receptor beta chains were read from a single sample in a study of blood T cell repertoires in COVID-19. Assay: immunoSEQ multiplex PCR; the TCRdb copy retains only in-frame clones and omits some. The sample lists about 150,000 clones, 84% occurring once. The sequencing input was peripheral blood. The receptors were sampled from a young man with COVID-19, enrolled during active disease. The CDR3 runs from the conserved cysteine through the conserved F or W. The D gene is left open where the match is weak. Not all rows give a size; the values are once, few, many and, for expanded clones, a class.

v_call	clone_size	j_call	d_call	cdr3_aa	cdr3_nt
TRBV5-1	-	TRBJ1-1	TRBD1	CASRLTTGTESEAFF	TGCGCCAGCAGACTTACGACAGGGACGGAATCTGAAGCTTTCTTT
TRBV6-5	-	TRBJ2-1	TRBD2	CASSLADFYNEQFF	TGTGCCAGCTCACTAGCGGACTTCTACAATGAGCAGTTCTTC
TRBV15	-	TRBJ1-2	-	CATSGRVDYGYTF	TGTGCCACCAGCGGCAGGGTGGACTATGGCTACACCTTC
TRBV6-5	few	TRBJ2-1	-	CASSYRLHEQFF	TGTGCCAGCAGTTACCGACTACATGAGCAGTTCTTC
TRBV19	once	TRBJ1-1	TRBD1	CASSATGTVNTEAFF	TGTGCCAGTAGTGCAACCGGGACAGTAAACACTGAAGCTTTCTTT
TRBV4-2	-	TRBJ2-7	-	CASSRSSSSYEQYF	TGTGCCAGCAGTCGGAGCTCAAGCTCCTACGAGCAGTACTTC
TRBV28	-	TRBJ2-5	-	CASRASQETQYF	TGTGCCAGCAGGGCTTCTCAAGAGACCCAGTACTTC
TRBV7-2	once	TRBJ2-3	TRBD2	CASSPTSAGGTQYF	TGTGCCAGCAGCCCAACCTCTGCGGGAGGTACGCAGTATTTT
TRBV19	-	TRBJ2-1	TRBD2	CASAGRGGLAGFFNEQFF	TGTGCCAGTGCGGGCAGGGGAGGACTAGCGGGATTTTTCAATGAGCAGTTCTTC
TRBV4-3	-	TRBJ1-2	-	CASSRGSGTGYTF	TGCGCCAGCAGCCGAGGGAGCGGAACTGGCTACACCTTC
TRBV5-4	few	TRBJ2-7	TRBD2	CASSLDPSGSFYEQYF	TGTGCCAGCAGCTTAGATCCTAGCGGGAGTTTCTACGAGCAGTACTTC
TRBV9	-	TRBJ1-1	TRBD1	CASSVGGGGGTEAFF	TGTGCCAGCAGCGTAGGTGGAGGGGGCGGCACTGAAGCTTTCTTT
TRBV6-6	-	TRBJ1-1	TRBD1	CASSQGQSSTEAFF	TGTGCCAGCAGTCAGGGACAGTCGAGCACTGAAGCTTTCTTT
TRBV28	-	TRBJ1-1	-	CASSLLDPGVTEAFF	TGTGCCAGCAGTTTACTGGACCCGGGGGTTACTGAAGCTTTCTTT
TRBV28	-	TRBJ2-7	-	CASISGMGEQYF	TGTGCCAGCATTTCGGGGATGGGGGAGCAGTACTTC
TRBV30	-	TRBJ1-4	-	CAWAATNEKLFF	TGTGCCTGGGCCGCAACTAATGAAAAACTGTTTTTT
TRBV27	-	TRBJ2-7	TRBD2	CASRAGGSYEQYF	TGTGCCAGCAGGGCGGGAGGCTCCTACGAGCAGTACTTC
TRBV5-1	-	TRBJ1-1	TRBD1	CASRLGLGQGKVEAFF	TGCGCCAGCAGGCTTGGGTTGGGACAGGGGAAGGTTGAAGCTTTCTTT
TRBV6-6	-	TRBJ2-5	TRBD2	CASSFGLAGGLETQYF	TGTGCCAGCAGTTTCGGACTAGCGGGAGGTTTGGAGACCCAGTACTTC
TRBV5-1	-	TRBJ1-1	-	CASHQGPTEAFF	TGCGCCAGTCATCAGGGCCCCACTGAAGCTTTCTTT
TRBV3-1/TRBV3-2	-	TRBJ2-7	TRBD2	CASGREGSYEQYF	TGTGCCAGTGGGCGGGAGGGCTCCTACGAGCAGTACTTC
TRBV11-3	-	TRBJ2-3	-	CASSVQGTDTQYF	TGTGCCAGCAGCGTACAGGGCACAGATACGCAGTATTTT
TRBV6-5	-	TRBJ1-2	-	CASSPGQWTNYGYTF	TGTGCCAGCAGCCCGGGACAATGGACTAACTATGGCTACACCTTC
TRBV12-5	-	TRBJ2-1	TRBD2	CASGFAVTSGSSYNEQFF	TGTGCTAGTGGTTTTGCTGTTACTAGCGGGAGCTCCTACAATGAGCAGTTCTTC
TRBV5-5	-	TRBJ1-1	TRBD1	CASSLWTGVRNTEAFF	TGTGCCAGCAGCTTGTGGACAGGGGTCAGGAACACTGAAGCTTTCTTT
TRBV2	few	TRBJ2-5	TRBD1	CASSESRGREETQYF	TGTGCCAGCAGTGAAAGCAGGGGGCGAGAAGAGACCCAGTACTTC
TRBV12-3/TRBV12-4	once	TRBJ1-1	-	CASSPFRLTEAFF	TGTGCCAGCAGTCCTTTTCGTCTGACTGAAGCTTTCTTT
TRBV9	-	TRBJ2-6	-	CASSPEISGANVLTF	TGTGCCAGCAGCCCCGAGATCTCTGGGGCCAACGTCCTGACTTTC
TRBV6-2/TRBV6-3	-	TRBJ2-5	-	CASSMTPRETQYF	TGTGCCAGCAGTATGACCCCTAGGGAGACCCAGTACTTC
TRBV18	-	TRBJ2-2	TRBD1	CASSPTGTGELFF	TGTGCCAGCTCACCGACAGGGACCGGGGAGCTGTTTTTT
TRBV5-6	-	TRBJ2-2	TRBD1	CASSPRTGTGELFF	TGTGCCAGCAGCCCCCGGACAGGGACCGGGGAGCTGTTTTTT
TRBV28	once	TRBJ2-7	-	CASNDNSYEQYF	TGTGCCAGCAATGACAACTCCTACGAGCAGTACTTC
TRBV6-2/TRBV6-3	-	TRBJ2-7	-	CASCPGEGVKQYF	TGTGCCAGCTGCCCCGGGGAGGGGGTGAAGCAGTACTTC
TRBV7-8	-	TRBJ1-6	-	CASSLTRDWSYNSPLHF	TGTGCCAGCAGCTTAACGAGGGATTGGTCCTATAATTCACCCCTCCACTTT
TRBV7-3	-	TRBJ2-1	TRBD2	CASSPRGTSGPDEQFF	TGTGCCAGCAGCCCACGGGGGACTAGCGGGCCGGATGAGCAGTTCTTC
TRBV5-5	-	TRBJ2-1	-	CASSLGTLITYNEQFF	TGTGCCAGCAGCTTGGGGACACTGATTACCTACAATGAGCAGTTCTTC
TRBV5-5	-	TRBJ1-2	TRBD1	CASSPDQGQTYGYTF	TGTGCCAGCAGCCCGGACCAGGGACAGACCTATGGCTACACCTTC
TRBV19	-	TRBJ2-7	TRBD1	CASSIGQGPGEQYF	TGTGCCAGTAGTATCGGACAGGGACCGGGGGAGCAGTACTTC
TRBV7-9	few	TRBJ1-4	-	CASSPTATNEKLFF	TGTGCCAGCAGCCCTACGGCAACTAATGAAAAACTGTTTTTT
TRBV28	-	TRBJ1-2	-	CASSLFSGYTF	TGTGCCAGCAGTTTATTCTCTGGCTACACCTTC
TRBV12-3/TRBV12-4	-	TRBJ1-5	-	CASSSRNQPQHF	TGTGCCAGCAGCTCGAGAAATCAGCCCCAGCATTTT
TRBV27	-	TRBJ1-6	-	CASSSSRSYNSPLHF	TGTGCCAGCAGTTCCAGCAGGTCCTATAATTCACCCCTCCACTTT
TRBV21-1	-	TRBJ1-1	-	CASSKGTPLWGGEAFF	TGTGCCAGCAGCAAAGGCACCCCTTTGTGGGGGGGCGAAGCTTTCTTT
TRBV30	-	TRBJ1-1	TRBD1	CAWTSGTGGLSFF	TGTGCCTGGACCTCCGGGACAGGGGGGCTATCTTTCTTT
TRBV29-1	-	TRBJ2-6	-	CSVRQASGANVLTF	TGCAGCGTGCGACAGGCTTCTGGGGCCAACGTCCTGACTTTC
TRBV5-1	-	TRBJ1-2	TRBD1	CASTKGGGVGYTF	TGCGCCAGCACAAAAGGAGGGGGCGTTGGCTACACCTTC
TRBV5-1	-	TRBJ2-4	TRBD1	CASSQEVGTEQIQYF	TGCGCCAGCAGCCAGGAGGTCGGGACAGAACAAATTCAGTACTTC
TRBV11-2	-	TRBJ2-5	TRBD2	CASSFRLAVGETQYF	TGTGCCAGCAGCTTCAGACTAGCGGTTGGGGAGACCCAGTACTTC
TRBV29-1	-	TRBJ2-1	-	CSIRGGVGNNEQFF	TGCAGCATCCGAGGAGGGGTGGGGAACAATGAGCAGTTCTTC
TRBV9	-	TRBJ1-1	-	CASTPSVGITEAFF	TGTGCCAGCACCCCCTCGGTCGGGATCACTGAAGCTTTCTTT
TRBV2	-	TRBJ1-6	TRBD1	CASSRRDRINSPLHF	TGTGCCAGCAGTCGGAGGGACAGAATTAATTCACCCCTCCACTTT
TRBV24-1	-	TRBJ1-4	TRBD1	CATSDRTGGNEKLFF	TGTGCCACCAGTGATCGGACAGGGGGAAATGAAAAACTGTTTTTT
TRBV24-1	-	TRBJ2-5	TRBD1	CATSDPGQSETQYF	TGTGCCACCAGTGATCCGGGACAGAGCGAGACCCAGTACTTC
TRBV6-1	-	TRBJ1-5	-	CATSDARGIQHF	TGTGCCACTTCGGACGCCCGGGGTATCCAGCATTTT
TRBV28	-	TRBJ1-6	TRBD1	CASRKQGAKDSPLHF	TGTGCCAGCAGAAAACAGGGGGCGAAGGATTCACCCCTCCACTTT